The clone carrying this T cell receptor (beta chain) was picked up a small number of times. Its target is not known. This CDR3 region has 15 residues. The germline V gene encodes CDR1 SEHNR and CDR2 FQNEAQ (reference sequence). V lost 7 bases, J lost 5 bases, and 18 bases lay in between. Sequenced by immunoSEQ multiplex PCR; TCRdb stores in-frame clones only, minus some. The table lists about 2.1 million clones, around 93% of them singletons. Selected positively for CCR7 and CD45RO-negative, naive CD8 cells excluded terminally differentiated effector memory CD45RA+ cells. This specimen belongs to a study of shared clonotypes between healthy human individuals. Study-wide points: Unshared clonotypes carried lower generation probabilities than those common to all four donors. Memory subsets had estimated richness that was generally smaller than that of naive subsets. The expectation was that sequencing depth would affect clonotype sharing among donors. A few donors showed sharing of approximately 4.7% of naive CD4 clonotypes.

The receptor was derived from a man younger than 35 in good health. Some clones in this sample may be carry-over from other donors' samples. The sequenced material came from naive CD8+ T cells from PBMCs. This rearrangement joins TRBV7-9 to TRBJ1-5; a possible D gene is TRBD1 (6 bases). In DNA, the CDR3 is TGTGCCAGCAACGAAGACACAGGGTATGATCAGCCCCAGCATTTT. This sequence encodes CASNEDTGYDQPQHF.